This T cell receptor beta chain originates from a study of monozygotic twins with inflammatory bowel disease. This CDR3 is 12 amino acids long. Germline loops: CDR1 DFQATT, CDR2 SNEGSKA (reference sequence). Each CDR3 protein gets one entry in TCRdb, which reprocessed the 5' RACE reads and gives no DNA. The sample includes fewer than 450,000 distinct CDR3 sequences. The receptor was isolated from a human donor with ulcerative colitis or Crohn's disease, or a healthy co-twin of an affected twin (not recorded which). This chain connects TRBV20-1 to TRBJ1-5. The specimen sequenced was blood. The CDR3 reads CSAIGSNQPQHF.